Shown below are 14 T cell receptor beta chains from a single sample sequenced in a study of shared clonotypes between healthy human individuals. Measured with immunoSEQ multiplex PCR; TCRdb has only the in-frame clones, and not every one. Seen here are approximately 2.1 million clones, approximately 95% observed once, and the top ten hold about 0.41%. The sequenced material came from naive CD4+ T cells from PBMCs. The subset: CD45RA+ positively selected. The receptors stem from a man aged 18 to 29 in good health. Some clones in this sample may be carry-over from other donors' samples.

The rearrangement links TRBV5-4 to TRBJ1-1; D is undetermined. Trimming shortened V by 1 base and J by 1 base, and 5 bases separated the two germline ends. The CDR3 runs to 13 residues. The germline gives CDR1 SGHNT, CDR2 YYREEE (reference sequence). CDR3 protein: CASSLKANTEAFF. The CDR3 nucleotides are TGTGCCAGCAGCTTGAAAGCGAACACTGAAGCTTTCTTT. The whole variable domain, filled in from reference TRBV5-4 and TRBJ1-1, reads ETGVTQSPTHLIKTRGQQVTLRCSSQSGHNTVSWYQQALGQGPQFIFQYYREEENGRGNFPPRFSGLQFPNYSSELNVNALELDDSALYLCASSLKANTEAFFGQGTRLTVV.

V is TRBV27 and J is TRBJ1-1; 8 bases fit TRBD1. J gave up 2 bases and V 0 bases, and 5 bases lay outside the gene matches. Germline V gives CDR1 MNHEY, CDR2 SMNVEV (reference sequence). CDR3 size: 16 residues. The CDR3: CASSLSQGALNTEAFF. CDR3 sequence (DNA): TGTGCCAGCAGTTTATCCCAGGGGGCGTTAAACACTGAAGCTTTCTTT.

The chain recombines TRBV28 with TRBJ2-6; the D is unclear. Trimming took 4 bases from V and 0 from J, leaving 7 bases between them. Germline CDR1 and CDR2: MDHEN and SYDVKM. The CDR3 sequence is 15 residues long. Written as DNA, the CDR3 is TGTGCCAGCAGTTCCACATACTCTGGGGCCAACGTCCTGACTTTC. This translates into CASSSTYSGANVLTF. The whole variable domain, filled in from reference TRBV28 and TRBJ2-6, reads DVKVTQSSRYLVKRTGEKVFLECVQDMDHENMFWYRQDPGLGLRLIYFSYDVKMKEKGDIPEGYSVSREKKERFSLILESASTNQTSMYLCASSSTYSGANVLTFGAGSRLTVL.

The chain is built from TRBV14 and TRBJ2-2, with D perhaps TRBD1 (6 bases). Germline loops: CDR1 SGHDN, CDR2 FVKESK. The V end was cut by 3 bases, the J end by 3 bases, with 14 bases between. CDR3 length: 16 residues. This CDR3 is CASSQAGQGYTGELFF. CDR3 nucleotides: TGTGCCAGCAGCCAGGCCGGCCAGGGGTACACCGGGGAGCTGTTTTTT.

This chain connects TRBV28 to TRBJ1-1; unclear D gene. The CDR3 is 17 residues long. Germline CDR1 is MDHEN and CDR2 is SYDVKM. The V end was cut by 6 bases, the J end by 4 bases, with 24 bases between. CDR3 sequence: CASSPTRPGWVGTEAFF. In DNA form, the CDR3 reads TGTGCCAGCAGCCCTACCCGCCCTGGGTGGGTAGGCACTGAAGCTTTCTTT.

The chain recombines TRBV25-1 with TRBJ2-3, with 7 positions matching TRBD2. V lost 6 bases and J lost 4; bases outside the gene matches: 4. CDR3 length: 13 residues. Germline CDR1 is MGHDK and CDR2 is SYGVNS. Here the CDR3 DNA reads TGTGCCAGCAGCCGGGACTACGCAGATACGCAGTATTTT. Its protein is CASSRDYADTQYF.

The chain combines TRBV7-7 with TRBJ2-5; D perhaps matches TRBD2 (5 bases). The V end lost 2 bases, the J end lost 4 bases, and 14 bases lay between the germline ends. The CDR3 totals 15 residues. Germline V gene data show CDR1 as SSHAT and CDR2 as FNYEAQ (reference sequence). The CDR3 reads CASSLLAGGPETQYF. The CDR3 DNA reads as TGTGCCAGCAGCTTACTAGCCGGCGGCCCAGAGACCCAGTACTTC.

DNA of the CDR3: TGTGCCAGCAGTGATTCTCTGGGGGCCGGGGCCTACAATGAGCAGTTCTTC. Its translation is CASSDSLGAGAYNEQFF. This chain uses TRBV25-1 with TRBJ2-1; tentative D call: TRBD1 (6 bases). Germline V gene sequence: CDR1 MGHDK, CDR2 SYGVNS. The CDR3 loop spans 17 amino acids. V shed 3 bases and J shed 2 bases, with 17 bases lying between them.

This clone is a singleton in its sample. The chain has TRBV11-3 and TRBJ2-3; D might be TRBD2 (5 bases). The CDR3 sequence is 13 residues long. Looked up from germline, CDR1 is SGHNT and CDR2 is YENEEA. Deletions cut 4 bases from V and 6 bases from J, with 11 bases between. CDR3 nucleotide sequence: TGTGCCAGCAGCTACCGGACTGGCGATACGCAGTATTTT. It codes for CASSYRTGDTQYF.

The rearrangement joins TRBV7-2 to TRBJ2-2; no firm D call. Per the germline V gene, CDR1 is SGHTA and CDR2 is FQGNSA. The CDR3 covers 15 residues. The ends were cut back, 0 bases at V and 4 bases at J, with 9 bases in the middle. The CDR3 DNA reads as TGTGCCAGCAGCTTAGCGCCGAGGATCACCGGGGAGCTGTTTTTT. It specifies CASSLAPRITGELFF.

This rearrangement joins TRBV6-4 to TRBJ2-2, with TRBD2 identical over 10 bases. The length of the CDR3 is 15 residues. Germline loops: CDR1 MRHNA, CDR2 SNTAGT. J was trimmed by 3 bases and V by 5 bases; bases with no gene match: 3. CDR3 bases: TGTGCCAGCAGTTCTAGCGGGAGCCACACCGGGGAGCTGTTTTTT. This codes for CASSSSGSHTGELFF.

This clone was seen once. The rearrangement joins TRBV7-2 to TRBJ2-1; no reliable D call. Trimming stripped 2 bases from V and 10 bases from J, with 9 bases between. Germline CDR1 and CDR2: SGHTA and FQGNSA. CDR3 size: 12 residues. CDR3 bases: TGTGCCAGCAGCTTACCCCTCCACGAGCAGTTCTTC. This encodes CASSLPLHEQFF.

As regards this clone: Other DNA variants within this sample encode the same CDR3. This chain links TRBV5-4 with TRBJ2-3, with D possibly matching TRBD2 (6 bases). Per germline, CDR1 SGHNT and CDR2 YYREEE (reference sequence). V shed 0 bases and J shed 0 bases, with 8 bases lying between them. The CDR3 is 15 amino acids. The CDR3 DNA reads as TGTGCCAGCAGCTTGGGGGGGGTTAGCACAGATACGCAGTATTTT. Translated: CASSLGGVSTDTQYF.

The gene calls are TRBV7-9 and TRBJ1-1, with D possibly matching TRBD1 (5 bases). Germline CDR1 SEHNR, CDR2 FQNEAQ (reference sequence). V was cut by 4 bases and J by 5 bases, with 14 bases left in between. This CDR3 has 14 amino acids. CDR3 sequence reads: CASSSTQGGTEAFF. The CDR3 nucleotides are TGTGCCAGCAGCTCGACCCAGGGCGGGACTGAAGCTTTCTTT.